This T cell receptor beta chain is drawn from a study of read filtering for tumor transcriptome and immune sequencing. Study in general: After DNase treatment, RNA was made into whole-transcriptome libraries. Study-level findings and limits: IR-seq and RNA-seq agreed better without single-read clonotypes. Even smaller IR-seq throughput identified most shared clonotypes. In IR-seq, single-read clonotypes were around four fifths of clonotypes but approximately 3.2% of reads.

From 350 to 500 ng of RNA, a library with molecular barcoded alpha/delta and beta/gamma adaptors was made. MiXCR was run by TCRdb on the reads, yielding one entry per CDR3 protein. The table has 30,000 to 35,000 distinct CDR3 sequences, approximately 18% seen once; the top ten hold 16%. This clonotype was seen repeatedly, ten times or more. Its antigen is still unknown. This CDR3 is built from 15 residues. The V gene lost 7 bases and the J gene lost 1 base, with 16 bases spanning the gap. The V call is TRBV12-3 or TRBV12-4, the J call TRBJ1-1; D unclear. This clonotype was sampled from a donor over 35 with multiple myeloma. Input material: a population of CD138-negative cells sorted from bone marrow. The CDR3 sequence is CASTPTTPANTEAFF. The CDR3 DNA sequence: TGTGCCAGCACCCCCACTACTCCGGCGAACACTGAAGCTTTCTTT.